The clone carrying this TCR beta chain occurred once. The antigen is undetermined. The CDR3 is 17 residues long. Trimming shortened V by 2 bases and J by 0 bases, and 13 bases separated the two germline ends. Germline V gene lookup returns CDR1 PRHDT and CDR2 FYEKMQ (reference sequence). Only in-frame clones appear in the TCRdb table, and some are missing; sequencing was by immunoSEQ multiplex PCR. The sample lists tens of thousands of clones; 75% to 95% were seen once. This entry belongs to a study of T cell responses to AZD1222 COVID-19 vaccine. Study-wide results and caveats: The study reported that nearly half of spike-specific TCRs target unmutated variant regions. At baseline, just a handful of AZD1222 recipients tested seropositive. There were mostly white British donors and more females than males, and clonal diversity was possibly underestimated. Sampled repertoires all dated from after the peak T cell response.

The gene calls are TRBV13 and TRBJ1-4; maybe TRBD1 (6 bases). The sample consisted of peripheral blood, taken 28 days after the second dose of the MenACWY control vaccine. The receptor comes from an adult who received the MenACWY meningococcal vaccine as a control. CDR3 nucleotides: TGTGCCAGCAGCTTAAGGACAGTATCTTCAACTAATGAAAAACTGTTTTTT. It codes for CASSLRTVSSTNEKLFF.